This T cell receptor (beta chain) was documented in a study of cytomegalovirus exposure and HLA in healthy donors. Study-level points and caveats: It was 160 or so TCR beta chains that were listed as cytomegalovirus-associated. Association with HLA alleles at 0.05 false discovery rate was found for 15,000 or so TCR beta sequences in a later analysis. HLA restriction was apparent for most CMV-associated TCR beta chains in a later analysis. TCR beta V- and J-gene trimming, according to a later analysis, was linked to a missense DCLRE1C variant.

This clone was counted a single time. The antigen is not known. Unmatched junction bases numbered 7, after V lost 6 bases and J lost 5 bases. Germline loops: CDR1 SGHNT, CDR2 YYREEE (reference sequence). The CDR3 is 16 amino acids. The PCR was carried out with 60 Vbeta primers and 13 Jbeta primers. This table comes from immunoSEQ multiplex PCR, and its TCRdb copy is limited to in-frame clones, with some not included. The data contain under 200,000 clones, about 71% of them singletons. Material for sequencing was PBMCs. The clonotype was recovered from a woman in her twenties or thirties in good health and CMV-seronegative. The V call is TRBV5-4, the J call TRBJ1-6; 11 bases are a match to TRBD1. The CDR3 protein is CASTSGQGVNNSPLHF. In nucleotides, the CDR3 is TGTGCCAGCACCTCGGGACAGGGGGTAAATAATTCACCCCTCCACTTT.